This T cell receptor (beta chain) originates from a study of blood T cell repertoires in COVID-19 (dated by TCRdb to the early 2020s). Background for the entire study: Samples from collaborators originated in the United States, Italy and Spain and spanned both the acute and convalescent phases of COVID-19. The prospective study material was composed of cDNA or gDNA derived from T cells, B-cell-depleted T cells, or PBMCs. Subjects who had been exposed to COVID-19, were actively infected with it, or had recovered from it provided the deeply sampled blood TCRbeta repertoires that made up the dataset. The repertoires were released in a freely available public database intended as a resource for research on the immune response to SARS-CoV-2. Samples came from the ongoing ImmuneRACE study (first 160 participants) plus 1,254 subjects from 6 global collaborators. Sample metadata almost always included a de-identified subject ID, COVID-19 status, age in years and sex. HLA class I and class II types, where available, came from metadata supplied by the sample provider rather than from assay-based typing. Overall study results and their limits: The quantity of clinical and demographic metadata differed by source and by participant and was supplied without curation.

In the prospective study, participants were roughly 18 to 100 years old, resided in about two dozen geographic areas of the United States, and were enrolled through a virtual design. In the prospective study, cohorts were assigned on the basis of participant-reported clinical history obtained from a screening survey and a study questionnaire. For ImmuneRACE Cohort 3, a participant was defined as recovered based on two consecutive negative NP/OP PCR tests, clearance by a healthcare professional, or resolution of symptoms. In the prospective study, whole blood, serum and a nasopharyngeal or oropharyngeal swab were collected from each participant by mobile phlebotomists. Additional blood draws and questionnaires over an approximately two-month period could optionally be provided by prospective study participants. Before DNA extraction, prospective study blood samples were shipped either frozen or at room temperature.

TCRbeta CDR3 regions were amplified from genomic DNA by means of the immunoSEQ Assay, a bias-controlled multiplex PCR. The published analysis was carried out like this. Nucleated cell counts per sample were estimated from amplification of reference gene primers within the assay. Sequence reads were collapsed and filtered to measure the absolute abundance of every unique TCRbeta CDR3 rearrangement. For each sample, productive Simpson clonality was calculated as the square root of Simpson's diversity index across productive rearrangements. TCRdb retrieved this table from immuneACCESS and kept in-frame rearrangements only. Not all clones are present; in checked studies, unresolved V genes account for under half, and no reason is known for the remainder. V and J calls and clone size come straight from that table; D and trimming were deduced from the DNA. For this sample there are roughly 400,000 clones; approximately 92% appear just once. The top ten hold more than 0.95% of the sample.

CDR1 and CDR2 are drawn from the germline V gene: MNHEY, SVGAGI. V has 4 bases trimmed and J has 7 bases trimmed; junction bases matching no gene number 6. The CDR3 sequence holds 15 residues, the cysteine and phenylalanine included. Only the CDR3 DNA stays, 45 bases, in frame from base 1. A remark on this clone: No antigen is known for it. Base-call qualities are not available, and no considerably larger clone is one nucleotide away.

The material sequenced was PBMCs or T cells enriched from blood (not recorded which). Rearrangement joined TRBV6-5 to TRBJ2-2, with 10 middle bases fitting TRBD1. The source is a man aged 25 to 40 who had recovered from COVID-19. The base sequence is TGTGCCAGCAGTTGGACAGGGGGAAGTTTCGGGGAGCTGTTTTTT. This sequence encodes CASSWTGGSFGELFF.